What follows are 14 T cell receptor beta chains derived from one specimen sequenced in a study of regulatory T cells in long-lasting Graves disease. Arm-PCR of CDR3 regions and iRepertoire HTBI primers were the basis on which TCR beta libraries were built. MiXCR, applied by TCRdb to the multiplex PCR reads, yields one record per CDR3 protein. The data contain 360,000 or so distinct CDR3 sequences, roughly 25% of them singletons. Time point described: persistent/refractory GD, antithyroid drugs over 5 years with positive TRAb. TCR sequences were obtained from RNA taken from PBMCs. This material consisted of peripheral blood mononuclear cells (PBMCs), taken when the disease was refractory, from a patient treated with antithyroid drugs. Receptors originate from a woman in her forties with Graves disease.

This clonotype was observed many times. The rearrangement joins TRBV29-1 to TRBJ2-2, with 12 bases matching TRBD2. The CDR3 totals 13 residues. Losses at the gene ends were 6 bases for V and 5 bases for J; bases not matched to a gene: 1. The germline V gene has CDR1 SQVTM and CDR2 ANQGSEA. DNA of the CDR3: TGCAGCGTCGGACTAGCGGGGACCGGGGAGCTGTTTTTT. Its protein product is CSVGLAGTGELFF.

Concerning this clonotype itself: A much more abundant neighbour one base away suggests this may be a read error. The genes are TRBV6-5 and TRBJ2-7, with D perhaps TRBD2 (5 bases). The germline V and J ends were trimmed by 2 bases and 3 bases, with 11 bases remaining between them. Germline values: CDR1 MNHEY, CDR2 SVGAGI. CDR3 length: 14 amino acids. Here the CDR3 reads CASSYGRAGYEQYF. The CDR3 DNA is TGTGCCAGCAGTTACGGGCGGGCCGGCTACGAGCAGTACTTC.

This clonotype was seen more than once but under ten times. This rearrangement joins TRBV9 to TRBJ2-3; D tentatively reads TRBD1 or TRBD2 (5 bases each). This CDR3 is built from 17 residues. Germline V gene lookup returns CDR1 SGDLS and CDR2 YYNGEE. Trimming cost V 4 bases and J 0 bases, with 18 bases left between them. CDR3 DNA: TGTGCCAGCAGCCAACCGATTAGTGGGGGAAGCACAGATACGCAGTATTTT. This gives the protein CASSQPISGGSTDTQYF. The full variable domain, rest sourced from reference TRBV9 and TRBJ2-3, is DSGVTQTPKHLITATGQRVTLRCSPRSGDLSVYWYQQSLDQGLQFLIQYYNGEERAKGNILERFSAQQFPDLHSELNLSSLELGDSALYFCASSQPISGGSTDTQYFGPGTRLTVL.

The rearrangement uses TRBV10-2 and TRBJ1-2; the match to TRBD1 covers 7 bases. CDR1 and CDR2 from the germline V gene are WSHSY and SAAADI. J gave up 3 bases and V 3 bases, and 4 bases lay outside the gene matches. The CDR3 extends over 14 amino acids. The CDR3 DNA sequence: TGCGCCAGCAGTGACGGACAGGCATACTATGGCTACACCTTC. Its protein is CASSDGQAYYGYTF.

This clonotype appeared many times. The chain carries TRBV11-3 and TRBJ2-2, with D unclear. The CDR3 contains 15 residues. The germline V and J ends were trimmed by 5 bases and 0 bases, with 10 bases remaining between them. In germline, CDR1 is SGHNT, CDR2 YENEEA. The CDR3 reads CASSTGPTNTGELFF. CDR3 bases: TGTGCCAGCAGCACCGGGCCTACGAACACCGGGGAGCTGTTTTTT.

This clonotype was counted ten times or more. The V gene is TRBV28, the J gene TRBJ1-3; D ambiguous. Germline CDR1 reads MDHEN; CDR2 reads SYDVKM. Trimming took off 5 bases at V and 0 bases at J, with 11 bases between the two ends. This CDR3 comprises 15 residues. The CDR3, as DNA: TGTGCCAGCAGTCCCTTCCCCGGCTCTGGAAACACCATATATTTT. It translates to CASSPFPGSGNTIYF.

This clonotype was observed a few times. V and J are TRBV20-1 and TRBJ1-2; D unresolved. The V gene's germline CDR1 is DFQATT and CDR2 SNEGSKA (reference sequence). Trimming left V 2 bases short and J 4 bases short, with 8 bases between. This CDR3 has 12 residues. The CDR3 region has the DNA TGCAGTGCTAGAAGGCCCGGCTATGGCTACACCTTC. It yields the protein CSARRPGYGYTF.

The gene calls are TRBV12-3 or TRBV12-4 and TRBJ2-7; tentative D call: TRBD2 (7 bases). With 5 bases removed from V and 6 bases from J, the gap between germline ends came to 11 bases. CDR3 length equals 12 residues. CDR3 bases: TGTGCCAGCAGTAGGGGGGGTCCCGAGCAGTACTTC. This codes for CASSRGGPEQYF.

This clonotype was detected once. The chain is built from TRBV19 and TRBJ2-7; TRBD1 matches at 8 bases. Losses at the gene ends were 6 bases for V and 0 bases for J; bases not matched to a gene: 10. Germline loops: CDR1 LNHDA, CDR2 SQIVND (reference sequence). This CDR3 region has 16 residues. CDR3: CASSRQGLGSSYEQYF. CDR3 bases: TGTGCCAGTAGCCGACAGGGGCTGGGCTCCTCCTACGAGCAGTACTTC.

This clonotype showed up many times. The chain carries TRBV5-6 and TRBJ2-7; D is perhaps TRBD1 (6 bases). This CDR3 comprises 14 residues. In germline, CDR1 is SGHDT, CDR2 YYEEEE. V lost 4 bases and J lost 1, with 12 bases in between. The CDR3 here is CASSTIDRSYEQYF. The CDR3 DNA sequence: TGTGCCAGCAGCACTATCGACAGGTCCTACGAGCAGTACTTC.

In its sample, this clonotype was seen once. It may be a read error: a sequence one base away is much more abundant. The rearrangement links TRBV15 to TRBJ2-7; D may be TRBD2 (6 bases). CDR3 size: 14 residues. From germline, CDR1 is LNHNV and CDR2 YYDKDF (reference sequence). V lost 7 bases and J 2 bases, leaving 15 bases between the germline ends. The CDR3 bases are TGTGCCACCAACAGTTACGGAGGGACCTACGAGCAGTACTTC. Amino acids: CATNSYGGTYEQYF. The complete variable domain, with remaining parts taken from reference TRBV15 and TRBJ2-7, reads DAMVIQNPRYQVTQFGKPVTLSCSQTLNHNVMYWYQQKSSQAPKLLFHYYDKDFNNEADTPDNFQSRRPNTSFCFLDIRSPGLGDTAMYLCATNSYGGTYEQYFGPGTRLTVT.

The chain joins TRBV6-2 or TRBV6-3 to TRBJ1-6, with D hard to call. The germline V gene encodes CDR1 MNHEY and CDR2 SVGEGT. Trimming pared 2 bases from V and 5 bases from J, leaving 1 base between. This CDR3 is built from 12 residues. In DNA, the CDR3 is TGTGCCAGCAGTTACCATAATTCACCCCTCCACTTT. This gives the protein CASSYHNSPLHF.

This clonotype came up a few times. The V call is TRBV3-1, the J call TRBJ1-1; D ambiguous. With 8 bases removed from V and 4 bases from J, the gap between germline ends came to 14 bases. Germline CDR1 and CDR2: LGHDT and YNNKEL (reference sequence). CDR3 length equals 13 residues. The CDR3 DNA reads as TGTGCCAGCCGCGGACCCAAGGGCACTGAAGCTTTCTTT. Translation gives CASRGPKGTEAFF.

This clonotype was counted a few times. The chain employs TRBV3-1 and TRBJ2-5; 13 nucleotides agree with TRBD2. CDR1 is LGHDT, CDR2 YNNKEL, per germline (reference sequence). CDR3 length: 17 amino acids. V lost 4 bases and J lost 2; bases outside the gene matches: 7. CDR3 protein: CASSPGLAGVRQETQYF. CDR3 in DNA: TGTGCCAGCAGCCCAGGACTAGCGGGAGTTCGGCAAGAGACCCAGTACTTC.